This TCR beta chain was identified during a study of cytomegalovirus exposure and HLA in healthy donors. Germline V gives CDR1 SGDLS, CDR2 YYNGEE. The CDR3 is made up of 18 amino acids. With V trimmed by 3 bases and J by 0 bases, 9 bases remained unmatched. Clones were sequenced by immunoSEQ multiplex PCR, and TCRdb holds only the in-frame ones, with some missing. The table lists 150,000 to 200,000 clones, less than 90% of them singletons. Whole-study results and caveats: Altogether, some 170 TCR beta chains were recorded as cytomegalovirus-associated.

As for this clone: The antigen remains unidentified.

The chain recombines TRBV9 with TRBJ2-6; TRBD1 matches 7 bases. Source material: PBMCs. The sequence came from a man aged 30-40 years in good health and CMV-seropositive. The CDR3 reads CASSATPGQNSGANVLTF. CDR3 bases: TGTGCCAGCAGCGCAACCCCGGGACAGAACTCTGGGGCCAACGTCCTGACTTTC.